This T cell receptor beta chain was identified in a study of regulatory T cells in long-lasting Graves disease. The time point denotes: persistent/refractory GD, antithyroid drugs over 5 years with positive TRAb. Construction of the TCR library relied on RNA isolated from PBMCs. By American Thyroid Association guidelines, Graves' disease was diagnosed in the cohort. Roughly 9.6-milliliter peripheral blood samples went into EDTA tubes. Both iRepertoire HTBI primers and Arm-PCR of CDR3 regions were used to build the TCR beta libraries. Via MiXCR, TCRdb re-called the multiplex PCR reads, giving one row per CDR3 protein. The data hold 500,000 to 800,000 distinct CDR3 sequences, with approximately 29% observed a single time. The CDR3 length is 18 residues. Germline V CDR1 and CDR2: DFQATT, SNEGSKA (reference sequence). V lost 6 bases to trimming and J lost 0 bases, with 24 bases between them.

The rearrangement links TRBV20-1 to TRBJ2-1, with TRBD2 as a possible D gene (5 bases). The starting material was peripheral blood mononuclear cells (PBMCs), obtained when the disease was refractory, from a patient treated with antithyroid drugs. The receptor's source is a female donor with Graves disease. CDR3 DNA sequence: TGCAGTGCGTGGTCGTGGTTGCCTAGCCCGAGCTCCTACAATGAGCAGTTCTTC. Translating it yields CSAWSWLPSPSSYNEQFF.